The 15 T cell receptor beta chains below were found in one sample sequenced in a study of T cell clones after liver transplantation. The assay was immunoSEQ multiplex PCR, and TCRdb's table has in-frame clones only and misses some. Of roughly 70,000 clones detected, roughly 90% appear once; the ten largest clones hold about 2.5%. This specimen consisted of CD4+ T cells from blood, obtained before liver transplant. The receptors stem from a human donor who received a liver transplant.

This CDR3 reads CASSRVGTNTGELFF. DNA of the CDR3: TGTGCCAGCAGCCGAGTTGGGACTAACACCGGGGAGCTGTTTTTT. The genes are TRBV4-2 and TRBJ2-2, with D perhaps matching TRBD2 (6 bases). CDR1 and CDR2 from the germline V gene are LGHNA and YNFKEQ. The CDR3 covers 15 residues. Trimming stripped 4 bases from V and 2 bases from J, with 11 bases between.

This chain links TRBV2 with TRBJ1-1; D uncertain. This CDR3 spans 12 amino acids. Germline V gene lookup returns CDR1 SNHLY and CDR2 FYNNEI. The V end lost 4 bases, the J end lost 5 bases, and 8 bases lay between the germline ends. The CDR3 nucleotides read TGTGCCAGCAGTGGGAAGGGAACTGAAGCTTTCTTT. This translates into CASSGKGTEAFF.

CDR3 residues: CAISESGSAGRQETQYF. Here the CDR3 DNA reads TGTGCCATCAGTGAGTCAGGGTCCGCGGGACGCCAAGAGACCCAGTACTTC. V and J are TRBV10-3 and TRBJ2-5; TRBD2 might be the D (6 bases). With 0 bases removed from V and 1 base from J, the gap between germline ends came to 15 bases. Germline CDR1 reads ENHRY; CDR2 reads SYGVKD. The CDR3 contains 17 residues.

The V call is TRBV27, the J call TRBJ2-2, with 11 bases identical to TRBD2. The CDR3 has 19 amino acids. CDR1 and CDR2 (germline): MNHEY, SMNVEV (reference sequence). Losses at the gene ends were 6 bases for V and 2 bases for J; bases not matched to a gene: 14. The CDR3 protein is CASRKRTSGPFVNTGELFF. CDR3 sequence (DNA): TGTGCCAGCAGAAAACGGACTAGCGGGCCCTTTGTAAACACCGGGGAGCTGTTTTTT.

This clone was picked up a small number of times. CDR3 amino acids: CASSLGFGQNTEAFF. CDR3 nucleotides: TGCGCCAGCAGCTTGGGTTTTGGACAGAACACTGAAGCTTTCTTT. The V call is TRBV5-1, the J call TRBJ1-1; TRBD1 is a possible D gene (5 bases). The length of the CDR3 is 15 residues. Trimming took 0 bases from V and 1 from J, leaving 10 bases between them. The V gene's germline CDR1 is SGHRS and CDR2 YFSETQ. Using reference TRBV5-1 and TRBJ1-1 for the parts outside the CDR3, the full variable domain is KAGVTQTPRYLIKTRGQQVTLSCSPISGHRSVSWYQQTPGQGLQFLFEYFSETQRNKGNFPGRFSGRQFSNSRSEMNVSTLELGDSALYLCASSLGFGQNTEAFFGQGTRLTVV.

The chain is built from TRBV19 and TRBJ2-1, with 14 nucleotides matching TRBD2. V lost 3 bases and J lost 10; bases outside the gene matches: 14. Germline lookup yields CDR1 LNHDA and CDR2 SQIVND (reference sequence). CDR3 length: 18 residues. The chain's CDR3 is CASSITPRLAGGGWEQFF. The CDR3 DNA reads TGTGCCAGTAGTATTACACCCCGACTAGCGGGAGGGGGCTGGGAGCAGTTCTTC. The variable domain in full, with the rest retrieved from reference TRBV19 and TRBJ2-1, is DGGITQSPKYLFRKEGQNVTLSCEQNLNHDAMYWYRQDPGQGLRLIYYSQIVNDFQKGDIAEGYSVSREKKESFPLTVTSAQKNPTAFYLCASSITPRLAGGGWEQFFGPGTRLTVL.

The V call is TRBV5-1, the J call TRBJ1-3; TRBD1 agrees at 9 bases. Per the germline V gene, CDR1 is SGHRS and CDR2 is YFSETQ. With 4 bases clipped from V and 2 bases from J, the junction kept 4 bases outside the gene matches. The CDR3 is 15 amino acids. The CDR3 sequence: CASSPWTGAGNTIYF. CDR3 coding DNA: TGCGCCAGCAGCCCCTGGACAGGGGCTGGAAACACCATATATTTT.

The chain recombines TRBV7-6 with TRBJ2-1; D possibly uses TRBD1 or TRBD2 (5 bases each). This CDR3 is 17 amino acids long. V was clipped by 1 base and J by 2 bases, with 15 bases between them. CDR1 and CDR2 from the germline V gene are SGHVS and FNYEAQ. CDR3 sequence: CASSLGGRGTAYNEQFF. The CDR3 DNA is TGTGCCAGCAGCTTAGGGGGACGAGGGACCGCCTACAATGAGCAGTTCTTC.

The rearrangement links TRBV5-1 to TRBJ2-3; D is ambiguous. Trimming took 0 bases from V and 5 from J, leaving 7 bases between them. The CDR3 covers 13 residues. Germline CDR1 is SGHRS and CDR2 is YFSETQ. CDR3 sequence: CASSLGGVDTQYF. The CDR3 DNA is TGCGCCAGCAGCTTGGGAGGTGTAGATACGCAGTATTTT. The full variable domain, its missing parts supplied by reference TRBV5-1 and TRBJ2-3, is KAGVTQTPRYLIKTRGQQVTLSCSPISGHRSVSWYQQTPGQGLQFLFEYFSETQRNKGNFPGRFSGRQFSNSRSEMNVSTLELGDSALYLCASSLGGVDTQYFGPGTRLTVL.

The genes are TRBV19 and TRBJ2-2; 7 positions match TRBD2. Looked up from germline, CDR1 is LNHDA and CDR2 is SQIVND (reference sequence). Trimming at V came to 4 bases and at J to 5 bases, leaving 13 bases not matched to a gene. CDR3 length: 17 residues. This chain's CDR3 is CASSTPLGLAVTGELFF. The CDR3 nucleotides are TGTGCCAGTAGTACTCCCCTGGGGCTAGCGGTGACCGGGGAGCTGTTTTTT. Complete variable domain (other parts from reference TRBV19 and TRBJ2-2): DGGITQSPKYLFRKEGQNVTLSCEQNLNHDAMYWYRQDPGQGLRLIYYSQIVNDFQKGDIAEGYSVSREKKESFPLTVTSAQKNPTAFYLCASSTPLGLAVTGELFFGEGSRLTVL.

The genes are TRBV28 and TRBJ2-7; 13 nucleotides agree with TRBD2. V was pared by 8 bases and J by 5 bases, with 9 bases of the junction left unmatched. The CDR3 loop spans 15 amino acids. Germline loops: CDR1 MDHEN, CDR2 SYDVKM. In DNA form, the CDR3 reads TGTGCCAGCTCCGTAATCGGACTAGCGGGAGACGAGCAGTACTTC. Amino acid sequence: CASSVIGLAGDEQYF.

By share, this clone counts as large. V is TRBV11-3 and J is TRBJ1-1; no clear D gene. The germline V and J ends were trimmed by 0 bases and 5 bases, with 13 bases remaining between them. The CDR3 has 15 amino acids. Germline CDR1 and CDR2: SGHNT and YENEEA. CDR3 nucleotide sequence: TGTGCCAGCAGCTTAGAGCACATTCGAGGTACTGAAGCTTTCTTT. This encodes CASSLEHIRGTEAFF.

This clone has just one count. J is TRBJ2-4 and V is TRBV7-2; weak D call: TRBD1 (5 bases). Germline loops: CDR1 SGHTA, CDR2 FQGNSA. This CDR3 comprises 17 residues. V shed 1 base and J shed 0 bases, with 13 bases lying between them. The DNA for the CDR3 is TGTGCCAGCAGCTTAGATAGACAGTTCATAGCCAAAAACATTCAGTACTTC. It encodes CASSLDRQFIAKNIQYF.

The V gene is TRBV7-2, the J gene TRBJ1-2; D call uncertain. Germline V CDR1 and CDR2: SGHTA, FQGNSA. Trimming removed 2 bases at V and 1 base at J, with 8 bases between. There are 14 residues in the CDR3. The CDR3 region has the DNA TGTGCCAGCAGCTTACAGCAGAATAACTATGGCTACACCTTC. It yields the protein CASSLQQNNYGYTF. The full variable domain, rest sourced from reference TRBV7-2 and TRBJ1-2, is GAGVSQSPSNKVTEKGKDVELRCDPISGHTALYWYRQSLGQGLEFLIYFQGNSAPDKSGLPSDRFSAERTGGSVSTLTIQRTQQEDSAVYLCASSLQQNNYGYTFGSGTRLTVV.

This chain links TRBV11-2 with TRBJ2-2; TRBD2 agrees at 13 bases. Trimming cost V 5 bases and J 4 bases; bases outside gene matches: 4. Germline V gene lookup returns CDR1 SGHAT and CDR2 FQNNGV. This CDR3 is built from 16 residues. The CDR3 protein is CASSLTSGRFTGELFF. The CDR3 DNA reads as TGTGCCAGCAGCCTGACTAGCGGGAGGTTCACCGGGGAGCTGTTTTTT.